One and the same sample provided the 30 T cell receptor beta chains below, sequenced in a study of shared clonotypes between healthy human individuals. Profiling relied on immunoSEQ multiplex PCR, and the TCRdb table lists in-frame clones only, not all of them. This table holds about 490,000 clones, around 80% found once. Sequenced input: PBMCs. These receptors all come from a woman in her thirties or forties in good health. Some clones in this sample may be carry-over from other donors' samples.

CDR3 protein: CSAVTGVPIYEQYF. Written as DNA, the CDR3 is TGCAGCGCCGTGACAGGGGTGCCTATCTACGAGCAGTACTTC. V and J are TRBV29-1 and TRBJ2-5; 8 bases align to TRBD1. The J call may be wrong; the DNA end is better matched by TRBJ2-7. CDR1 is SQVTM, CDR2 ANQGSEA, per germline. This CDR3 spans 14 amino acids.

This clone was picked up one time. It may be a read error: a sequence one base away is much more abundant. Other DNA variants within this sample encode the same CDR3. The V call is TRBV9, the J call TRBJ1-2; D is undetermined. This CDR3 region has 14 residues. Germline V CDR1 and CDR2: SGDLS, YYNGEE. Here the CDR3 reads CASSSKSGNYGYTF. The CDR3 nucleotides are TGCGCCAGCAGCTCCAAGTCTGGTAACTATGGCTACACCTTC. Combining the CDR3 with reference TRBV9 and TRBJ1-2 gives the whole variable domain DSGVTQTPKHLITATGQRVTLRCSPRSGDLSVYWYQQSLDQGLQFLIQYYNGEERAKGNILERFSAQQFPDLHSELNLSSLELGDSALYFCASSSKSGNYGYTFGSGTRLTVV.

The rearrangement joins TRBV29-1 to TRBJ2-7; D possibly corresponds to TRBD2 (5 bases). Germline V gene sequence: CDR1 SQVTM, CDR2 ANQGSEA. CDR3 size: 13 residues. V shed 0 bases and J shed 5 bases, with 11 bases lying between them. CDR3 region: CSVEDRGIHEQYF. For the CDR3, the DNA is TGCAGCGTTGAAGATCGGGGTATCCACGAGCAGTACTTC.

The J gene is TRBJ2-1, the V gene TRBV7-9, with unresolved D. Germline V gene sequence: CDR1 SEHNR, CDR2 FQNEAQ (reference sequence). With 3 bases removed from V and 6 bases from J, the gap between germline ends came to 9 bases. The CDR3 is 13 amino acids. CDR3 residues: CASSFRPPNEQFF. As DNA, the CDR3 is TGTGCCAGCAGCTTCCGGCCGCCCAATGAGCAGTTCTTC.

CDR3 residues: CASSDPQGGNTEAFF. Here the CDR3 DNA reads TGCGCCAGCAGCGACCCACAGGGGGGGAACACTGAAGCTTTCTTT. The chain couples TRBV5-1 to TRBJ1-1; 8 bases align to TRBD1. The length of the CDR3 is 15 residues. CDR1 is SGHRS and CDR2 is YFSETQ in the germline V gene. Unmatched junction bases numbered 6, after V lost 4 bases and J lost 1 base.

A few counts support this clone. The genes are TRBV28 and TRBJ1-2; TRBD1 might be the D (6 bases). V lost 2 bases and J 7 bases, leaving 11 bases between the germline ends. This CDR3 spans 13 amino acids. Germline V gives CDR1 MDHEN, CDR2 SYDVKM. This CDR3 is CASSLGGSGGYTF. In DNA form, the CDR3 reads TGTGCCAGCAGTTTAGGGGGCTCGGGTGGCTACACCTTC.

The chain combines TRBV29-1 with TRBJ2-5; D not certain. This CDR3 spans 13 amino acids. The germline V and J ends were trimmed by 3 bases and 2 bases, with 10 bases remaining between them. Germline lookup yields CDR1 SQVTM and CDR2 ANQGSEA. The CDR3 loop reads CSVDAYTQETQYF. The CDR3 region has the DNA TGCAGCGTTGATGCGTATACACAAGAGACCCAGTACTTC.

On this clone itself: Other DNA sequences in the sample encode the same CDR3. The chain uses TRBV5-1 and TRBJ2-7; 10 bases match TRBD2. The germline gives CDR1 SGHRS, CDR2 YFSETQ. The CDR3 extends over 15 amino acids. The V gene end was trimmed by 4 bases and the J gene end by 2 bases; junction bases not matched to a gene: 6. The CDR3 loop is CASSPGTSATYEQYF. CDR3 sequence (DNA): TGCGCCAGCAGCCCCGGGACTAGCGCGACCTACGAGCAGTACTTC.

The V gene is TRBV6-1, the J gene TRBJ2-1; 8 nucleotides match TRBD2. Per the germline V gene, CDR1 is MNHNS and CDR2 is SASEGT. V dropped 2 bases and J dropped 3; count of bases not matched to a gene: 3. This CDR3 contains 15 residues. The CDR3 sequence is CASSEFTSGYNEQFF. CDR3 DNA: TGTGCCAGCAGTGAATTCACTAGCGGCTACAATGAGCAGTTCTTC.

The gene calls are TRBV7-9 and TRBJ2-3; possibly TRBD2 for D (5 bases). V was cut by 5 bases and J by 0 bases, with 12 bases left in between. There are 15 residues in the CDR3. Germline V gene lookup returns CDR1 SEHNR and CDR2 FQNEAQ (reference sequence). This CDR3 is CASSIKRTSTDTQYF. The CDR3 DNA reads TGTGCCAGCAGCATTAAGAGGACTAGCACAGATACGCAGTATTTT. Combining the CDR3 with reference TRBV7-9 and TRBJ2-3 gives the whole variable domain DTGVSQNPRHKITKRGQNVTFRCDPISEHNRLYWYRQTLGQGPEFLTYFQNEAQLEKSRLLSDRFSAERPKGSFSTLEIQRTEQGDSAMYLCASSIKRTSTDTQYFGPGTRLTVL.

This clone came up a few times. The J gene is TRBJ1-5, the V gene TRBV7-2, with unresolved D. CDR1 and CDR2 from the germline V gene are SGHTA and FQGNSA. The V end lost 1 base, the J end lost 0 bases, and 13 bases lay between the germline ends. CDR3 length: 17 amino acids. CDR3 bases: TGTGCCAGCAGCTTAGGGGCCAGTATCTATAGCAATCAGCCCCAGCATTTT. This codes for CASSLGASIYSNQPQHF.

This chain joins TRBV5-4 and TRBJ1-6; D remains ambiguous. The CDR3 consists of 13 residues. Trimming cost V 4 bases and J 6 bases, with 8 bases left between them. CDR1 is SGHNT, CDR2 YYREEE, per germline (reference sequence). CDR3 sequence: CASSGRTNSPLHF. Written as DNA, the CDR3 is TGTGCCAGCAGCGGCAGAACTAATTCACCCCTCCACTTT.

This sequence joins TRBV7-9 and TRBJ2-1, with 10 bases identical to TRBD2. With V trimmed by 5 bases and J by 5 bases, 6 bases remained unmatched. Germline CDR1 is SEHNR and CDR2 is FQNEAQ (reference sequence). The CDR3 loop spans 15 amino acids. The CDR3 sequence: CASSPRGTSDNEQFF. The DNA of the CDR3 is TGTGCCAGCAGCCCCCGTGGGACTAGCGACAATGAGCAGTTCTTC.

The chain links TRBV7-8 to TRBJ2-7, with TRBD2 identical over 14 bases. The germline V gene encodes CDR1 SGHVS and CDR2 FQNEAQ. The CDR3 sequence is 15 residues long. The junction had 5 bases not matched to a gene; V was cut back by 3 bases and J by 7 bases. DNA for the CDR3: TGTGCCAGCAGCTTGGGACTAGCGGGAGCTTGGGAGCAGTACTTC. This sequence encodes CASSLGLAGAWEQYF.

The chain uses TRBV12-5 and TRBJ2-5; the D call may be TRBD1 or TRBD2 (5 bases each). The V and J ends lost 4 bases and 5 bases respectively, with 26 bases between them. This CDR3 is 18 amino acids long. Germline V lookup: CDR1 LGHNT, CDR2 FRNRAP. This CDR3 is CASGYDSGKRPEGETQYF. DNA for the CDR3: TGTGCTAGTGGTTACGACTCGGGTAAGCGGCCCGAGGGGGAGACCCAGTACTTC.

The gene calls are TRBV4-2 and TRBJ2-3, with a possible D match to TRBD2 (5 bases). CDR1 and CDR2 (germline): LGHNA, YNFKEQ. This CDR3 spans 16 amino acids. Trimming pared 1 base from V and 2 bases from J, leaving 13 bases between. CDR3 nucleotide sequence: TGTGCCAGCAGCCAAGCGAGTACTAGGTCCACAGATACGCAGTATTTT. This codes for CASSQASTRSTDTQYF.

The chain links TRBV30 to TRBJ1-5, with 9 bases aligning to TRBD1. The CDR3 sequence is 14 residues long. V lost 1 base and J lost 2; bases outside the gene matches: 0. Germline-derived CDR1 and CDR2 are GTSNPN and SVGIG (reference sequence). This CDR3 reads CAWSGDRGNQPQHF. The CDR3, as DNA: TGTGCCTGGAGTGGGGACAGGGGCAATCAGCCCCAGCATTTT. Filled out from reference TRBV30 and TRBJ1-5, the complete variable domain reads SQTIHQWPATLVQPVGSPLSLECTVEGTSNPNLYWYRQAAGRGLQLLFYSVGIGQISSEVPQNLSASRPQDRQFILSSKKLLLSDSGFYLCAWSGDRGNQPQHFGDGTRLSIL.

A remark on this clone: The germline gene is not matched at one end of the junction; a read error may be the cause. Distinct nucleotide sequences in the sample also encode this CDR3. DNA of the CDR3: TGCGCCAGCAGCTTCGAAGACGGAGCTAAGTTCTTC. It encodes CASSFEDGAKFF. This chain uses TRBV7-3 with TRBJ2-1; D ambiguous. The CDR3 loop spans 12 amino acids. Germline V gene lookup returns CDR1 SGHTA and CDR2 FQGTGA.

This clone was seen a single time. A far larger clone is one nucleotide away, so this likely arose from a read error. J is TRBJ2-1 and V is TRBV4-2, with 10 bases lining up with TRBD2. The CDR3 loop spans 18 amino acids. Germline V gene sequence: CDR1 LGHNA, CDR2 YNFKEQ. V lost 0 bases and J lost 4; bases outside the gene matches: 9. CDR3 sequence (DNA): TGTGCCAGCAGCCAAGATGGGGGGTCAGCGGGAGGGTACAATGAGCAGTTCTTC. Protein sequence: CASSQDGGSAGGYNEQFF.

This rearrangement joins TRBV6-1 to TRBJ2-1; tentatively, D is TRBD2 (5 bases). The CDR3 is made up of 15 amino acids. The V end lost 3 bases, the J end lost 6 bases, and 15 bases lay between the germline ends. Germline CDR1 MNHNS, CDR2 SASEGT. The CDR3 spells CASSERPTRGNEQFF. The CDR3 bases are TGTGCCAGCAGTGAGAGACCCACTCGGGGCAATGAGCAGTTCTTC.

V is TRBV5-1 and J is TRBJ2-7; D remains unclear. This CDR3 has 14 amino acids. The ends were cut back, 2 bases at V and 2 bases at J, with 11 bases in the middle. Germline CDR1 is SGHRS and CDR2 is YFSETQ. The CDR3 here is CASSLGARAYEQYF. CDR3 in DNA: TGCGCCAGCAGCTTAGGAGCGCGTGCCTACGAGCAGTACTTC.

The rearrangement uses TRBV7-3 and TRBJ1-2; possibly TRBD1 for D (6 bases). The V and J ends lost 5 bases and 6 bases respectively, with 16 bases between them. The CDR3 has 14 residues. Germline V gene data show CDR1 as SGHTA and CDR2 as FQGTGA. The CDR3 loop reads CASSPGGAYDGYTF. The CDR3 region has the DNA TGTGCCAGCAGCCCGGGGGGCGCCTATGATGGCTACACCTTC.

The J gene is TRBJ2-4, the V gene TRBV5-1; TRBD2 agrees at 11 bases. The CDR3 runs 17 residues. CDR1 is SGHRS and CDR2 is YFSETQ in the germline V gene. After removal of 4 bases from V and 6 bases from J, the junction contained 12 bases not matched to a gene. The CDR3 reads CASSRDLAGGSRNIQYF. The CDR3, as DNA: TGCGCCAGCAGCCGGGACTTAGCGGGAGGGTCGAGAAACATTCAGTACTTC.

The rearrangement uses TRBV28 and TRBJ1-5, with D perhaps TRBD1 (6 bases). This CDR3 is built from 15 residues. Germline V gives CDR1 MDHEN, CDR2 SYDVKM. V was shortened by 5 bases and J by 3 bases, with 14 bases between the two germline ends. The DNA of the CDR3 is TGTGCCAGCAGTCCCTCCACAGGGTTCAATCAGCCCCAGCATTTT. Its translation: CASSPSTGFNQPQHF.

As DNA, the CDR3 is TGTGCCAGCAGCTTCCCCCCTCCTAGCGGGATAGATACGCAGTATTTT. Translating it yields CASSFPPPSGIDTQYF. The chain combines TRBV7-3 with TRBJ2-3; 9 bases line up with TRBD2. The CDR3 spans 16 residues. Germline trimming cut 3 bases from V and 5 bases from J; bases unmatched to any gene: 9. CDR1 SGHTA and CDR2 FQGTGA come from the germline V gene.

About this clone itself: A much larger clonotype is one base distant, so this may be a read error. The J gene is TRBJ2-7, the V gene TRBV7-9, with 9 bases aligning to TRBD2. Germline assignment: CDR1 SEHNR and CDR2 FQNEAQ (reference sequence). This CDR3 has 17 amino acids. The CDR3 bases are TGTGCCAGCAGCTTAGTTTCGCTAGCGGGAACCTCCTACGAGCGGTACTTC. Its translation is CASSLVSLAGTSYERYF. Supplemented by reference TRBV7-9 and TRBJ2-7, the full variable domain reads DTGVSQNPRHKITKRGQNVTFRCDPISEHNRLYWYRQTLGQGPEFLTYFQNEAQLEKSRLLSDRFSAERPKGSFSTLEIQRTEQGDSAMYLCASSLVSLAGTSYERYFGPGTRLTVT.

The rearrangement joins TRBV27 to TRBJ2-5; no clear D. The CDR3 sequence is 13 residues long. Between the trimmed V and J ends, which lost 0 bases and 1 base, there was a span of 3 bases. In germline, CDR1 is MNHEY, CDR2 SMNVEV (reference sequence). The CDR3 DNA is TGTGCCAGCAGTTTATCGGTCCAAGAGACCCAGTACTTC. Encoded protein: CASSLSVQETQYF.

The V gene is TRBV2, the J gene TRBJ2-7, with 7 bases fitting TRBD2. The V segment lost 11 bases and the J segment 1 base; nucleotides outside the gene matches: 5. Germline V gene sequence: CDR1 SNHLY, CDR2 FYNNEI. The CDR3 sequence is 12 residues long. CDR3 residues: CAGGDGSYEQYF. CDR3 coding DNA: TGTGCCGGGGGGGACGGATCCTACGAGCAGTACTTC.

This chain joins TRBV4-1 and TRBJ2-5; 7 bases line up with TRBD2. This CDR3 spans 15 amino acids. V lost 0 bases and J lost 5; bases outside the gene matches: 6. Germline CDR1 reads MGHRA; CDR2 reads YSYEKL. CDR3 sequence reads: CASSQDLGRGETQYF. CDR3 coding DNA: TGCGCCAGCAGCCAAGATTTAGGGCGGGGGGAGACCCAGTACTTC.

This clone was recorded a few times. This sequence joins TRBV10-1 and TRBJ2-7; the match to TRBD1 covers 8 bases. V was clipped by 6 bases and J by 7 bases; unmatched bases: 8. Germline assignment: CDR1 WNHNN and CDR2 SYGVQD (reference sequence). The length of the CDR3 is 13 residues. As DNA, the CDR3 is TGCGCCAGCAGCAGGACAGGGAACGGAGAGCAGTACTTC. The encoded protein is CASSRTGNGEQYF.